The next 24 T cell receptor beta chains were all read from a single sample in a study of blood T cell repertoires in COVID-19 (dated by TCRdb to about 2020). Libraries came from the immunoSEQ multiplex PCR assay. TCRdb retrieved this table from immuneACCESS and kept in-frame rearrangements only. Not all clones are present; in checked studies, unresolved V genes account for under half, and no reason is known for the remainder. Across this sample there are about 320,000 clones, with 90% seen only once. The top ten hold about 4.2% of the sample. Sequencing input: PBMCs or T cells enriched from blood (not recorded which). These receptor sequences come from a woman in her 30s who had been exposed to COVID-19.

The CDR3 region is CASSESAGNTIYF. The CDR3 bases are TGTGCCAGCAGTGAAAGCGCCGGAAACACCATATATTTT. J is TRBJ1-3 and V is TRBV6-1, with D unclear. This CDR3 spans 13 amino acids. Germline V gene data show CDR1 as MNHNS and CDR2 as SASEGT. V lost 2 bases to trimming and J lost 4 bases, with 6 bases between them.

The chain recombines TRBV13 with TRBJ1-6, with D unclear. The CDR3 sequence is 16 residues long. V lost 5 bases and J 0 bases, leaving 11 bases between the germline ends. Germline assignment: CDR1 PRHDT and CDR2 FYEKMQ (reference sequence). CDR3: CASSPAGSSYNSPLHF. The CDR3 DNA reads as TGTGCCAGCAGCCCCGCTGGGAGCTCCTATAATTCACCCCTCCACTTT.

The chain employs TRBV5-1 and TRBJ2-1; TRBD1 matches 7 bases. The CDR3 runs 15 residues. Germline trimming cut 0 bases from V and 5 bases from J; bases unmatched to any gene: 5. CDR1 and CDR2 (germline): SGHRS, YFSETQ. CDR3 protein: CASSLGHRGNNEQFF. In nucleotides, the CDR3 is TGCGCCAGCAGCTTGGGGCACAGGGGCAACAATGAGCAGTTCTTC.

The J gene is TRBJ2-5, the V gene TRBV5-1; 8 bases align to TRBD1. The CDR3 is 16 residues long. Unmatched junction bases numbered 9, after V lost 2 bases and J lost 3 bases. Germline assignment: CDR1 SGHRS and CDR2 YFSETQ. Written as DNA, the CDR3 is TGCGCCAGCAGCTTAAATGGACAGGGCCAAAAAGAGACCCAGTACTTC. It translates to CASSLNGQGQKETQYF.

The chain couples TRBV24-1 to TRBJ1-4; a weak D match, TRBD1 (5 bases). In germline, CDR1 is KGHDR, CDR2 SFDVKD. Trimming pared 4 bases from V and 3 bases from J, leaving 11 bases between. This CDR3 is 15 amino acids long. CDR3 protein: CATSEGGTANEKLFF. The CDR3 bases are TGTGCCACCAGTGAGGGGGGAACGGCTAATGAAAAACTGTTTTTT.

J is TRBJ2-7 and V is TRBV2; D unresolved. CDR1 SNHLY and CDR2 FYNNEI come from the germline V gene. V dropped 3 bases and J dropped 2 bases, with 5 bases sitting between them. CDR3 length: 12 residues. CDR3 protein: CASSEQTYEQYF. CDR3 nucleotide sequence: TGTGCCAGCAGTGAGCAGACCTACGAGCAGTACTTC.

The chain couples TRBV10-3 to TRBJ1-1; 7 nucleotides agree with TRBD1. The junction had 9 bases not matched to a gene; V was cut back by 5 bases and J by 3 bases. CDR1 is ENHRY, CDR2 SYGVKD, per germline. The CDR3 spans 15 residues. The CDR3 reads CAISMPQGSDTEAFF. CDR3 DNA sequence: TGTGCCATCAGTATGCCACAGGGGTCAGACACTGAAGCTTTCTTT.

The DNA of the CDR3 is TGTGCCAGCAGCCATTCCGGGACAGCTAATTCACCCCTCCACTTT. Its translation is CASSHSGTANSPLHF. The J gene is TRBJ1-6, the V gene TRBV4-2; 7 positions match TRBD1. V shed 3 bases and J 6 bases; nucleotides not matched to a gene: 5. The CDR3 totals 15 residues. Per germline, CDR1 LGHNA and CDR2 YNFKEQ.

CDR3 sequence (DNA): TGCGCCAGCAGCTGGACGGACAGTAGCAATCAGCCCCAGCATTTT. Encoded protein: CASSWTDSSNQPQHF. J is TRBJ1-5 and V is TRBV5-1; possibly TRBD1 for D (6 bases). From germline, CDR1 is SGHRS and CDR2 YFSETQ. CDR3 length: 15 amino acids. V was clipped by 3 bases and J by 0 bases, with 10 bases between them.

J is TRBJ1-1 and V is TRBV24-1; the D gene is possibly TRBD1 (5 bases). V gave up 9 bases and J gave up 4 bases, with 17 bases separating them. CDR3 size: 14 residues. In germline, CDR1 is KGHDR, CDR2 SFDVKD. The CDR3 coding sequence is TGTGCCACCCCGGCCGGGGGTAGTATCACTGAAGCTTTCTTT. Protein: CATPAGGSITEAFF.

The gene calls are TRBV5-1 and TRBJ2-5; 9 bases align to TRBD1. The germline V gene encodes CDR1 SGHRS and CDR2 YFSETQ. The ends lost 4 bases at V and 4 bases at J; junction bases unmatched: 8. The CDR3 runs to 15 residues. CDR3 residues: CASSGGTGKGETQYF. The CDR3 DNA sequence: TGCGCCAGCAGCGGGGGGACAGGGAAGGGAGAGACCCAGTACTTC. Together with reference TRBV5-1 and TRBJ2-5, the CDR3 gives the full variable domain: KAGVTQTPRYLIKTRGQQVTLSCSPISGHRSVSWYQQTPGQGLQFLFEYFSETQRNKGNFPGRFSGRQFSNSRSEMNVSTLELGDSALYLCASSGGTGKGETQYFGPGTRLLVL.

This chain connects TRBV6-2 or TRBV6-3 to TRBJ2-7; 11 bases align to TRBD1. Germline CDR1 MNHEY, CDR2 SVGEGT. The CDR3 contains 14 residues. V lost 6 bases, J lost 5 bases, and 6 bases stayed unmatched. In DNA, the CDR3 is TGTGCCAGCAGCAACGGACAGGGGGCCCACGAGCAGTACTTC. Residues: CASSNGQGAHEQYF.

The V and J genes are TRBV9 and TRBJ2-1; TRBD2 matches 8 bases. V was clipped by 3 bases and J by 5 bases; unmatched bases: 4. Per the germline V gene, CDR1 is SGDLS and CDR2 is YYNGEE. The CDR3 runs 14 residues. The DNA for the CDR3 is TGTGCCAGCAGCGCCGGGGGGGCTCACAATGAGCAGTTCTTC. Residues: CASSAGGAHNEQFF.

V and J are TRBV19 and TRBJ1-5, with D possibly matching TRBD1 (6 bases). Trimming pared 5 bases from V and 3 bases from J, leaving 14 bases between. This CDR3 region has 15 residues. The germline V gene has CDR1 LNHDA and CDR2 SQIVND (reference sequence). For the CDR3, the DNA is TGTGCCAGTAGTTCCGGGACACTCTTCAATCAGCCCCAGCATTTT. Its translation: CASSSGTLFNQPQHF.

The chain carries TRBV5-1 and TRBJ1-1, with D tentatively TRBD1 (6 bases). The CDR3 consists of 17 residues. The germline V gene encodes CDR1 SGHRS and CDR2 YFSETQ. V lost 4 bases and J 4 bases, leaving 23 bases between the germline ends. The CDR3 DNA follows: TGCGCCAGCAGCGATCTTACCGGGACACACCTAGGCACTGAAGCTTTCTTT. Amino acids: CASSDLTGTHLGTEAFF.

A word on this clone: Germline is not matched at one junction end, which may reflect a read error. The rearrangement joins TRBV5-1 to TRBJ2-5; a weak D match, TRBD1 (5 bases). The CDR3 sequence is 13 residues long. Germline V gene sequence: CDR1 SGHRS, CDR2 YFSETQ. The CDR3 sequence is CATSQGFQETQYF. CDR3 coding DNA: TGCGCCACCAGCCAGGGATTCCAAGAGACCCAGTACTTC.

J is TRBJ1-1 and V is TRBV27; 11 nucleotides agree with TRBD1. The CDR3 is made up of 14 amino acids. V dropped 5 bases and J dropped 4; count of bases not matched to a gene: 3. The germline gives CDR1 MNHEY, CDR2 SMNVEV (reference sequence). The CDR3 protein is CASSIGTGGTEAFF. CDR3 bases: TGTGCCAGCAGTATTGGGACAGGGGGCACTGAAGCTTTCTTT.

The chain is built from TRBV7-2 and TRBJ2-1, with D uncertain. With 5 bases removed from V and 0 bases from J, the gap between germline ends came to 11 bases. CDR1 and CDR2 (germline): SGHTA, FQGNSA. CDR3 length: 15 amino acids. The CDR3 spells CASSPSTNSYNEQFF. Here the CDR3 DNA reads TGTGCCAGCAGCCCATCCACTAACTCCTACAATGAGCAGTTCTTC.

V is TRBV27 and J is TRBJ2-3; the match to TRBD2 covers 13 bases. The V gene end was trimmed by 8 bases and the J gene end by 3 bases; junction bases not matched to a gene: 2. The CDR3 runs 14 residues. CDR1 is MNHEY, CDR2 SMNVEV, per germline (reference sequence). The CDR3 nucleotides read TGTGCCAGCGGACTAGCGGGGGCTACAGATACGCAGTATTTT. This gives the protein CASGLAGATDTQYF.

The chain is built from TRBV18 and TRBJ1-5; D not certain. Germline values: CDR1 KGHSH, CDR2 LQKENI. V was trimmed by 0 bases and J by 9 bases, leaving 9 bases between them. This CDR3 comprises 13 residues. CDR3 bases: TGTGCCAGCTCACCACCGGGCCTTGGGCCCCAGCATTTT. Protein: CASSPPGLGPQHF.

The V gene is TRBV23-1, the J gene TRBJ1-2, with D uncertain. TRBV23-1 is filed as an ORF, its function uncertain. V lost 8 bases to trimming and J lost 7 bases, with 20 bases between them. CDR3 length: 14 amino acids. CDR3: CASRLSVGKGGYTF. The CDR3 coding sequence is TGCGCCAGCCGACTTAGCGTGGGAAAGGGTGGCTACACCTTC.

The chain carries TRBV7-7 and TRBJ2-5; D is ambiguous. CDR3 size: 15 residues. Germline V gene data show CDR1 as SSHAT and CDR2 as FNYEAQ (reference sequence). Between the trimmed V and J ends, which lost 0 bases and 5 bases, there was a span of 13 bases. The chain's CDR3 is CASSLADIFKETQYF. The CDR3 DNA is TGTGCCAGCAGCTTAGCTGACATCTTCAAGGAGACCCAGTACTTC.

This clone was counted once. The chain is built from TRBV6-5 and TRBJ2-7, with TRBD1 matching over 7 bases. Germline V gives CDR1 MNHEY, CDR2 SVGAGI. CDR3 size: 14 residues. Losses at the gene ends were 6 bases for V and 2 bases for J; bases not matched to a gene: 7. CDR3 coding DNA: TGTGCCAGCAGCGACAGGGAGTTCGCCTACGAGCAGTACTTC. Its translation is CASSDREFAYEQYF.

This clone has only a few counts. The chain joins TRBV11-2 to TRBJ1-2; D is perhaps TRBD1 (6 bases). Germline V lookup: CDR1 SGHAT, CDR2 FQNNGV. Between the trimmed V and J ends, which lost 2 bases and 2 bases, there was a span of 15 bases. This CDR3 contains 16 residues. The CDR3 DNA reads as TGTGCCAGCAGCTTAATCCCACAGGGACGAAACTATGGCTACACCTTC. Residues: CASSLIPQGRNYGYTF.